What follows describes a single T cell receptor beta chain. Its antigen remains unknown. TCRdb used MiXCR to reprocess the 5' RACE reads, holding one entry per CDR3 protein. The data show 450,000 or so distinct CDR3 sequences, around 14% seen once. These data come from a study of identical twins. Study-wide findings and caveats: The presence of invariant MAIT and iNKT cells could partly confound analyses of zero-insertion sequences. In monozygotic twins, models underestimated the sharing of out-of-frame TCR alpha.

CDR3 size: 12 residues. Germline V lookup: CDR1 GTSNPN, CDR2 SVGIG (reference sequence). V lost 3 bases and J 5 bases, leaving 10 bases between the germline ends. These data also featured in a second study, about yellow fever vaccine responses in identical twins. As reported in that work: After vaccination, twins' T cell response reportedly seemed partly convergent, partly personalized.

The clonotype comes from a woman aged 18-30 years in good health. Sequencing was done on a sample of CD4+ T cells sorted from blood. V usage is TRBV30 and J usage is TRBJ2-5; D unresolved. CDR3 amino acids: CAWSPVGETQYF. CDR3 coding DNA: TGTGCCTGGAGCCCCGTCGGGGAGACCCAGTACTTC.